Each of the 28 T cell receptor beta chains below was sequenced from the same sample in a study of T cell responses to AZD1222 COVID-19 vaccine. The method was immunoSEQ multiplex PCR; TCRdb's version includes in-frame clones alone and lacks a portion of them. The table shows some 120,000 clones, with about 90% occurring only once. The sample was peripheral blood, taken on day 0 of AZD1222 vaccination. These receptors all come from an adult in good health.

This clone was observed a single time. One end of the junction is discordant with germline, which a read error may explain. The chain has TRBV19 and TRBJ1-1, with D tentatively TRBD1 (6 bases). In germline, CDR1 is LNHDA, CDR2 SQIVND (reference sequence). This CDR3 has 16 amino acids. The chain's CDR3 is CASSPGQPLFPTEAFF. As DNA, the CDR3 is TGTGCCAGTAGCCCAGGACAGCCCCTATTCCCTACTGAAGCCTTCTTT. Full variable domain (rest looked up from reference TRBV19 and TRBJ1-1): DGGITQSPKYLFRKEGQNVTLSCEQNLNHDAMYWYRQDPGQGLRLIYYSQIVNDFQKGDIAEGYSVSREKKESFPLTVTSAQKNPTAFYLCASSPGQPLFPTEAFFGQGTRLTVV.

This clone was seen once. The chain is built from TRBV6-5 and TRBJ1-5; D is uncertain. Germline assignment: CDR1 MNHEY and CDR2 SVGAGI. This CDR3 is 13 amino acids long. Trimming stripped 8 bases from V and 7 bases from J, with 15 bases between. The chain's CDR3 is CASSRRSGQPQHF. The DNA for the CDR3 is TGTGCCAGCTCCCGCCGTAGCGGGCAGCCCCAGCATTTT.

The V call is TRBV19, the J call TRBJ1-3; D is perhaps TRBD1 (6 bases). The V end was cut by 9 bases, the J end by 0 bases, with 15 bases between. This CDR3 is 15 amino acids long. Germline CDR1 LNHDA, CDR2 SQIVND (reference sequence). CDR3 DNA: TGTGCCAGCCACAGGGCTGGTGGCTCTGGAAACACCATATATTTT. Its protein product is CASHRAGGSGNTIYF.

The CDR3 here is CASSLRLRGAKNIQYF. DNA of the CDR3: TGTGCCAGCAGCCTACGTCTACGGGGGGCCAAAAACATTCAGTACTTC. J is TRBJ2-4 and V is TRBV28; D is perhaps TRBD2 (6 bases). The CDR3 is made up of 16 amino acids. V was shortened by 6 bases and J by 1 base, with 16 bases between the two germline ends. The V gene's germline CDR1 is MDHEN and CDR2 SYDVKM. Combining the CDR3 with reference TRBV28 and TRBJ2-4 gives the whole variable domain DVKVTQSSRYLVKRTGEKVFLECVQDMDHENMFWYRQDPGLGLRLIYFSYDVKMKEKGDIPEGYSVSREKKERFSLILESASTNQTSMYLCASSLRLRGAKNIQYFGAGTRLSVL.

V gene TRBV6-5 combines with J gene TRBJ2-7, with a weak D call TRBD1 (5 bases). The CDR3 length is 12 residues. V was shortened by 2 bases and J by 9 bases, with 11 bases between the two germline ends. The germline gives CDR1 MNHEY, CDR2 SVGAGI. The CDR3 reads CASSYTGAVQYF. Written as DNA, the CDR3 is TGTGCCAGCAGTTACACAGGAGCCGTGCAGTACTTC.

The V gene is TRBV3-1 (or the pseudogene TRBV3-2), the J gene TRBJ2-6, with 10 bases that match TRBD1. Per germline, CDR1 LGHDT and CDR2 YNNKEL (reference sequence). CDR3 length: 19 residues. V was pared by 2 bases and J by 0 bases, with 7 bases of the junction left unmatched. The CDR3 DNA follows: TGTGCCAGCAGCCAATCCCTGAGGACAGGGGGCTCTGGGGCCAACGTCCTGACTTTC. Its translation: CASSQSLRTGGSGANVLTF.

The chain carries TRBV30 and TRBJ2-2; 8 positions agree with TRBD2. The CDR3 runs to 15 residues. The germline CDR1 and CDR2 sequences are GTSNPN and SVGIG (reference sequence). Unmatched junction bases numbered 3, after V lost 3 bases and J lost 0 bases. CDR3 protein: CAWRVSGANTGELFF. CDR3 DNA sequence: TGTGCCTGGAGGGTTAGCGGGGCGAACACCGGGGAGCTGTTTTTT.

This clone has just a few counts. V gene TRBV5-5 combines with J gene TRBJ2-7; the match to TRBD1 covers 12 bases. The CDR3 covers 16 residues. Germline assignment: CDR1 SGHKS and CDR2 YYEKEE (reference sequence). V lost 0 bases, J lost 9 bases, and 10 bases stayed unmatched. CDR3 DNA: TGTGCCAGCAGCTTGGAGCGGGACAGGGGGCTCAAGGGGCAGTACTTC. It codes for CASSLERDRGLKGQYF.

The rearrangement joins TRBV11-3 to TRBJ1-3; unclear D gene. Deletions cut 5 bases from V and 4 bases from J, with 9 bases between. The V gene's germline CDR1 is SGHNT and CDR2 YENEEA. This CDR3 has 13 residues. The CDR3 sequence: CASSRTGGNTIYF. The CDR3 bases are TGTGCCAGCAGCCGTACGGGCGGAAACACCATATATTTT.

The rearrangement links TRBV25-1 to TRBJ1-2, with D possibly being TRBD1 (6 bases). This CDR3 comprises 16 residues. CDR1 MGHDK and CDR2 SYGVNS come from the germline V gene. V was shortened by 3 bases and J by 3 bases, with 17 bases between the two germline ends. The CDR3 protein is CASSDSWGARDYGYTF. The CDR3 DNA reads as TGTGCCAGCAGTGACTCTTGGGGGGCGCGTGACTATGGCTACACCTTC.

The rearrangement uses TRBV6-5 and TRBJ2-7; 8 bases match TRBD2. Germline trimming cut 0 bases from V and 6 bases from J; bases unmatched to any gene: 4. This CDR3 is built from 14 residues. Germline-derived CDR1 and CDR2 are MNHEY and SVGAGI. Here the CDR3 reads CASSYSSGKGEQYF. The CDR3 DNA reads as TGTGCCAGCAGTTACTCTAGCGGGAAGGGCGAGCAGTACTTC.

The chain employs TRBV9 and TRBJ2-1; D ambiguous. The CDR3 loop spans 12 amino acids. Germline loops: CDR1 SGDLS, CDR2 YYNGEE. V was clipped by 3 bases and J by 13 bases, with 14 bases between them. Here the CDR3 DNA reads TGTGCCAGCAGCGCACACACGGCATATCAGTTCTTC. As protein: CASSAHTAYQFF.

J is TRBJ1-2 and V is TRBV28; D perhaps matches TRBD1 (6 bases). The CDR3 is made up of 15 amino acids. Trimming left V 4 bases short and J 7 bases short, with 19 bases between. Germline V gives CDR1 MDHEN, CDR2 SYDVKM. CDR3 coding DNA: TGTGCCAGCAGTTCCCCATCGGGGGCGCGTCTTGGCTACACCTTC. Its protein is CASSSPSGARLGYTF.

The J gene is TRBJ1-1, the V gene TRBV11-2; D gene unclear. Trimming removed 5 bases at V and 1 base at J, with 8 bases between. This CDR3 region has 13 residues. CDR1 is SGHAT and CDR2 is FQNNGV in the germline V gene. In DNA, the CDR3 is TGTGCCAGCAGCCGAACGGGGAACACTGAAGCTTTCTTT. This sequence encodes CASSRTGNTEAFF.

The gene calls are TRBV2 and TRBJ2-7; no clear D. This CDR3 contains 13 residues. V dropped 2 bases and J dropped 3 bases, with 8 bases sitting between them. CDR1 and CDR2 (germline): SNHLY, FYNNEI. The CDR3 nucleotides read TGTGCCAGCAGTGAAAAGCCCCTCTACGAGCAGTACTTC. Its protein is CASSEKPLYEQYF.

The genes are TRBV7-2 and TRBJ1-5; D is uncertain. The CDR3 has 16 residues. The germline V and J ends were trimmed by 5 bases and 0 bases, with 14 bases remaining between them. Germline assignment: CDR1 SGHTA and CDR2 FQGNSA. DNA for the CDR3: TGTGCCAGCAGCCTAGAGGGTGGGCTTAGCAATCAGCCCCAGCATTTT. This sequence encodes CASSLEGGLSNQPQHF.

The chain has TRBV5-1 and TRBJ1-1, with D possibly TRBD1 on 6 matching bases. The CDR3 extends over 14 amino acids. Germline CDR1 reads SGHRS; CDR2 reads YFSETQ. Trimming took off 4 bases at V and 6 bases at J, with 16 bases between the two ends. DNA for the CDR3: TGCGCCAGCAGCCGCGACAGGCCAGGTCCTGAAGCTTTCTTT. As protein: CASSRDRPGPEAFF.

The J gene is TRBJ1-2, the V gene TRBV18; TRBD1 matches 9 bases. The CDR3 consists of 13 residues. V shed 6 bases and J 5 bases; nucleotides not matched to a gene: 4. The germline V gene has CDR1 KGHSH and CDR2 LQKENI. Here the CDR3 reads CASSPDRGYGYTF. The DNA for the CDR3 is TGTGCCAGCTCGCCGGACAGGGGATATGGCTACACCTTC.

The genes are TRBV7-9 and TRBJ2-5; D may be TRBD1 or TRBD2 (5 bases each). Germline CDR1 SEHNR, CDR2 FQNEAQ (reference sequence). CDR3 size: 14 residues. The V end was cut by 5 bases, the J end by 4 bases, with 14 bases between. The CDR3 region is CASSPGTGRETQYF. The CDR3 DNA sequence: TGTGCCAGCAGCCCAGGTACGGGGCGAGAGACCCAGTACTTC.

The rearrangement joins TRBV2 to TRBJ1-4, with D possibly being TRBD1 (6 bases). Between the trimmed V and J ends, which lost 7 bases and 4 bases, there was a span of 13 bases. CDR1 is SNHLY, CDR2 FYNNEI, per germline. The CDR3 runs 14 residues. The CDR3 DNA reads TGTGCCAGCAAAACAGGGCCCTTTAATGAAAAACTGTTTTTT. It codes for CASKTGPFNEKLFF.

The rearrangement joins TRBV28 to TRBJ2-7, with D unclear. This CDR3 spans 15 amino acids. The germline V gene encodes CDR1 MDHEN and CDR2 SYDVKM. The V and J ends lost 7 bases and 2 bases respectively, with 18 bases between them. The CDR3 spells CASNHFAPSPYEQYF. CDR3 bases: TGTGCCAGCAATCACTTTGCCCCTTCTCCCTACGAGCAGTACTTC.

The chain couples TRBV27 to TRBJ2-3, with D possibly TRBD1 on 6 matching bases. This CDR3 region has 16 residues. Germline CDR1 is MNHEY and CDR2 is SMNVEV (reference sequence). Trimming removed 2 bases from V and 5 bases from J, with 17 bases in between. The CDR3 DNA reads as TGTGCCAGCAGTTTAAGTTTTCGGACAGTAGGAGATACGCAGTATTTT. This sequence encodes CASSLSFRTVGDTQYF.

The rearrangement links TRBV27 to TRBJ1-4, with D perhaps matching TRBD1 (6 bases). Germline V gene sequence: CDR1 MNHEY, CDR2 SMNVEV (reference sequence). This CDR3 is 15 amino acids long. V was trimmed by 5 bases and J by 6 bases, leaving 16 bases between them. Here the CDR3 reads CASSTTGPAYEKLFF. DNA of the CDR3: TGTGCCAGCAGTACCACAGGGCCGGCGTATGAAAAACTGTTTTTT.

The chain combines TRBV12-3 or TRBV12-4 with TRBJ1-2, with TRBD1 as a possible D gene (6 bases). The CDR3 runs to 12 residues. V lost 11 bases, J lost 6 bases, and 16 bases lay in between. The CDR3 DNA reads TGTGCCGTCCAGGAGGGGGTGGATGGCTACACCTTC. It codes for CAVQEGVDGYTF.

The chain links TRBV7-9 to TRBJ2-1; 11 positions agree with TRBD2. Germline V gene sequence: CDR1 SEHNR, CDR2 FQNEAQ (reference sequence). The CDR3 is 13 residues long. V was clipped by 6 bases and J by 6 bases; unmatched bases: 1. The CDR3 sequence is CASRLAGVNEQFF. In DNA form, the CDR3 reads TGTGCCAGCAGACTAGCGGGAGTCAATGAGCAGTTCTTC.

This chain connects TRBV30 to TRBJ1-3; a possible D gene is TRBD1 (5 bases). From germline, CDR1 is GTSNPN and CDR2 SVGIG (reference sequence). The germline V and J ends were trimmed by 0 bases and 2 bases, with 8 bases remaining between them. CDR3 length: 14 residues. Here the CDR3 reads CAWSVGTTGNTIYF. In DNA, the CDR3 is TGTGCCTGGAGTGTGGGGACTACTGGAAACACCATATATTTT.

The V gene is TRBV30, the J gene TRBJ2-5, with no clear D. Trimming stripped 0 bases from V and 2 bases from J, with 1 base between. Per germline, CDR1 GTSNPN and CDR2 SVGIG (reference sequence). This CDR3 region has 11 residues. The CDR3 nucleotides are TGTGCCTGGAGTGTACAAGAGACCCAGTACTTC. It is translated as CAWSVQETQYF.

J is TRBJ2-5 and V is TRBV7-6; 9 bases align to TRBD2. Germline V gene data show CDR1 as SGHVS and CDR2 as FNYEAQ. The CDR3 has 16 residues. The J segment lost 5 bases and the V segment lost 3 bases, leaving 10 bases of the junction unmatched. This CDR3 reads CASSFGATSGRETQYF. The CDR3 DNA sequence: TGTGCCAGCAGCTTTGGAGCGACTAGCGGAAGGGAGACCCAGTACTTC.